The rows below give T cell receptor beta chains drawn from one sample of a study of shared clonotypes between healthy human individuals. The method was immunoSEQ multiplex PCR; TCRdb's version includes in-frame clones alone and lacks a portion of them. The data show some 630,000 clones, roughly 78% seen once. The specimen was memory CD4+ T cells sorted from blood. Source of these receptors: a woman in her 30s in good health. The CDR3 runs from the conserved cysteine through the conserved F or W.

CDR3aa: CASSLGLAVSYEQYF
len: 15
j_gene: TRBJ2-7
v_gene: TRBV28

CDR3aa: CASSEVSGARTEAFF
len: 15
j_gene: TRBJ1-1
v_gene: TRBV6-1

CDR3aa: CASSIATAATNEKLFF
len: 16
j_gene: TRBJ1-4
v_gene: TRBV19

CDR3aa: CASSTGGPSTDTQYF
len: 15
j_gene: TRBJ2-3
v_gene: TRBV5-4

CDR3aa: CASSLGRLGEAFF
len: 13
j_gene: TRBJ1-1
v_gene: TRBV5-1

CDR3aa: CASSLQGRRNTGELFF
len: 16
j_gene: TRBJ2-2
v_gene: TRBV14

CDR3aa: CASRPGAGASYGYTF
len: 15
j_gene: TRBJ1-2
v_gene: TRBV6-5

CDR3aa: CASSLAIGRGNTIYF
len: 15
j_gene: TRBJ1-3
v_gene: TRBV11-2

CDR3aa: CASSIRGPGNEQFF
len: 14
j_gene: TRBJ2-1
v_gene: TRBV19

CDR3aa: CASSPSSGRAGNEQFF
len: 16
j_gene: TRBJ2-1
v_gene: TRBV9

CDR3aa: CATRYRQLAKNIQYF
len: 15
j_gene: TRBJ2-4
v_gene: TRBV28

CDR3aa: CSARRSYEQYF
len: 11
j_gene: NA
v_gene: TRBV20-1

CDR3aa: CASSPPGGYEQYF
len: 13
j_gene: TRBJ2-7
v_gene: TRBV6-6

CDR3aa: CASSLASGSETQYF
len: 14
j_gene: TRBJ2-5
v_gene: TRBV7-9

CDR3aa: CASSLNRQGTNGYTF
len: 15
j_gene: TRBJ1-2
v_gene: TRBV18

CDR3aa: CASSLGANYGYTF
len: 13
j_gene: TRBJ1-2
v_gene: TRBV5-1

CDR3aa: CASSFGRGEQYF
len: 12
j_gene: TRBJ2-7
v_gene: TRBV5-1

CDR3aa: CASSFLPAGAGTDTQYF
len: 17
j_gene: TRBJ2-3
v_gene: TRBV27

CDR3aa: CASSPYISGNTIYF
len: 14
j_gene: TRBJ1-3
v_gene: TRBV7-2

CDR3aa: CASSRDSEAFF
len: 11
j_gene: TRBJ1-1
v_gene: TRBV2

CDR3aa: CASSDGAGRSGANVLTF
len: 17
j_gene: TRBJ2-6
v_gene: TRBV2

CDR3aa: CSGTGTGNTIYF
len: 12
j_gene: TRBJ1-3
v_gene: TRBV29-1

CDR3aa: CASSLQTGSGYTF
len: 13
j_gene: TRBJ1-2
v_gene: TRBV11-2

CDR3aa: CASSQRTQPNTDTQYF
len: 16
j_gene: TRBJ2-3
v_gene: TRBV4-2

CDR3aa: CASKRGISNDEQFF
len: 14
j_gene: TRBJ2-1
v_gene: TRBV2

CDR3aa: CASSLRRSGSVYEQYF
len: 16
j_gene: TRBJ2-7
v_gene: TRBV7-2

CDR3aa: CASTDSPTDTQYF
len: 13
j_gene: TRBJ2-3
v_gene: TRBV6-5

CDR3aa: CASSIQGEAEAFF
len: 13
j_gene: TRBJ1-1
v_gene: TRBV19